These 21 T cell receptor beta chains share one sample of origin, sequenced in a study of shared clonotypes between healthy human individuals. Clones were sequenced by immunoSEQ multiplex PCR, and TCRdb holds only the in-frame ones, with some missing. The data contain over 1.4 million clones, approximately 97% of them singletons. The sample taken for sequencing was naive CD4+ T cells sorted from blood. Subset reported: CD45RA+ positively selected. The receptors come from a man aged 25 to 40 in good health.

The rearrangement uses TRBV19 and TRBJ1-4; D is unresolved. V gave up 4 bases and J gave up 4 bases, with 7 bases separating them. This CDR3 comprises 13 residues. CDR1 and CDR2 (germline): LNHDA, SQIVND (reference sequence). CDR3 sequence: CASSRGFNEKLFF. In DNA form, the CDR3 reads TGTGCCAGTAGTAGGGGATTTAATGAAAAACTGTTTTTT.

The rearrangement links TRBV6-6 to TRBJ2-1; possibly TRBD1 or TRBD2 for D (5 bases each). This CDR3 region has 15 residues. V lost 7 bases and J lost 2, with 15 bases in between. Per the germline V gene, CDR1 is MNHNY and CDR2 is SVGAGI (reference sequence). CDR3 in amino acids: CASTLPGTAYNEQFF. In DNA form, the CDR3 reads TGTGCCAGCACCCTACCCGGGACCGCCTACAATGAGCAGTTCTTC.

The V call is TRBV6-5, the J call TRBJ1-1, with D unclear. This CDR3 is 13 amino acids long. Germline assignment: CDR1 MNHEY and CDR2 SVGAGI. Trimming left V 8 bases short and J 4 bases short, with 14 bases between. The CDR3 loop reads CASSVPAGTEAFF. The CDR3 DNA sequence: TGTGCCAGCTCGGTGCCTGCGGGCACTGAAGCTTTCTTT.

The chain joins TRBV9 to TRBJ2-7; 12 bases agree with TRBD2. The CDR3 consists of 15 residues. Germline CDR1 SGDLS, CDR2 YYNGEE. The V segment lost 1 base and the J segment 9 bases; nucleotides outside the gene matches: 8. The CDR3 spells CASSVKASGRAAQYF. CDR3 nucleotides: TGTGCCAGCAGCGTAAAGGCTAGCGGGAGGGCCGCGCAGTACTTC.

This sequence joins TRBV5-1 and TRBJ2-2; D is perhaps TRBD1 or TRBD2 (5 bases each). Germline values: CDR1 SGHRS, CDR2 YFSETQ. V was pared by 3 bases and J by 2 bases, with 17 bases between. CDR3 length: 17 residues. The CDR3 DNA sequence: TGCGCCAGCAGCTGGGCCCCGGGTGGGGGAAACACCGGGGAGCTGTTTTTT. Translating gives CASSWAPGGGNTGELFF. The full variable domain, with the rest looked up from reference TRBV5-1 and TRBJ2-2, is KAGVTQTPRYLIKTRGQQVTLSCSPISGHRSVSWYQQTPGQGLQFLFEYFSETQRNKGNFPGRFSGRQFSNSRSEMNVSTLELGDSALYLCASSWAPGGGNTGELFFGEGSRLTVL.

The rearrangement links TRBV29-1 to TRBJ2-3; a weak D match, TRBD1 (6 bases). Germline CDR1 and CDR2: SQVTM and ANQGSEA. V lost 6 bases to trimming and J lost 3 bases, with 13 bases between them. The CDR3 loop spans 13 amino acids. For the CDR3, the DNA is TGCAGCGTAAGACAGGTCCTTACAGATACGCAGTATTTT. The encoded protein is CSVRQVLTDTQYF.

V is TRBV5-1 and J is TRBJ2-2; 10 bases agree with TRBD2. CDR1 and CDR2 from the germline V gene are SGHRS and YFSETQ. The CDR3 contains 17 residues. J gave up 0 bases and V 3 bases, and 5 bases lay outside the gene matches. CDR3 region: CASSSGLAVSNTGELFF. The CDR3 nucleotides read TGCGCCAGCAGCTCAGGACTAGCGGTATCGAACACCGGGGAGCTGTTTTTT.

This chain uses TRBV10-3 with TRBJ2-5; D may match TRBD1 or TRBD2 (6 bases each). Germline V CDR1 and CDR2: ENHRY, SYGVKD. V gave up 7 bases and J gave up 3 bases, with 12 bases separating them. The CDR3 has 13 amino acids. The CDR3 DNA follows: TGTGCCATCAATGGACAGCGGGAAGAGACCCAGTACTTC. The encoded protein is CAINGQREETQYF.

The chain couples TRBV11-2 to TRBJ2-1, with D perhaps TRBD1 (6 bases). V was pared by 5 bases and J by 8 bases, with 25 bases between. The CDR3 sequence is 17 residues long. The V gene's germline CDR1 is SGHAT and CDR2 FQNNGV. CDR3 loop: CASSPLTGTRVWDEQFF. CDR3 coding DNA: TGTGCCAGCAGCCCCCTCACCGGGACACGGGTTTGGGATGAGCAGTTCTTC.

As DNA, the CDR3 is TGTGCCAGCGAAGCGGGGCAGCCAAGACCCTATGGCTACACCTTC. Protein sequence: CASEAGQPRPYGYTF. V and J are TRBV28 and TRBJ1-2; a possible D gene is TRBD1 (5 bases). Germline V gene data show CDR1 as MDHEN and CDR2 as SYDVKM. The V and J ends lost 8 bases and 4 bases respectively, with 20 bases between them. This CDR3 contains 15 residues.

The chain couples TRBV5-1 to TRBJ2-1; tentatively, D is TRBD1 or TRBD2 (5 bases each). V gave up 0 bases and J gave up 3 bases, with 10 bases separating them. CDR3 length: 15 amino acids. In germline, CDR1 is SGHRS, CDR2 YFSETQ. The CDR3 sequence is CASSLAGTHYNEQFF. In nucleotides, the CDR3 is TGCGCCAGCAGCTTGGCCGGGACCCACTACAATGAGCAGTTCTTC.

The CDR3 loop reads CASSPRGTGAQVAKNIQYF. The CDR3 bases are TGTGCCAGCAGCCCGCGCGGGACAGGGGCCCAAGTAGCCAAAAACATTCAGTACTTC. The chain couples TRBV5-8 to TRBJ2-4, with 10 bases matching TRBD1. The CDR3 is 19 amino acids. Germline CDR1 is SGHTS and CDR2 is YDEGEE. The V segment lost 4 bases and the J segment 0 bases; nucleotides outside the gene matches: 13.

This clone appeared once. This chain connects TRBV4-3 to TRBJ2-3, with 7 bases fitting TRBD2. The V gene end was trimmed by 3 bases and the J gene end by 4 bases; junction bases not matched to a gene: 7. Germline V gene data show CDR1 as LGHNA and CDR2 as YSLEER. The CDR3 loop spans 15 amino acids. CDR3 sequence: CASSQAGEGPDTQYF. CDR3 in DNA: TGCGCCAGCAGCCAGGCGGGGGAGGGCCCAGATACGCAGTATTTT.

The chain employs TRBV6-1 and TRBJ2-2, with 7 bases aligning to TRBD1. The trim removed 5 bases at V and 6 bases at J, leaving 9 bases unmatched. The CDR3 totals 15 residues. CDR1 MNHNS and CDR2 SASEGT come from the germline V gene. Written as DNA, the CDR3 is TGTGCCAGCAGTAAAATAACAGGGGTCCCCGGGGAGCTGTTTTTT. It yields the protein CASSKITGVPGELFF.

The chain carries TRBV6-5 and TRBJ2-5; 11 bases are shared with TRBD1. Looked up from germline, CDR1 is MNHEY and CDR2 is SVGAGI. This CDR3 region has 16 residues. J was trimmed by 5 bases and V by 0 bases; bases with no gene match: 5. The CDR3 DNA reads as TGTGCCAGCAGTTACTCAAGGACAGGGGGCTGGGAGACCCAGTACTTC. The encoded protein is CASSYSRTGGWETQYF.

The rearrangement joins TRBV18 to TRBJ2-5, with 7 bases identical to TRBD2. The CDR3 runs to 12 residues. Germline CDR1 is KGHSH and CDR2 is LQKENI. J gave up 7 bases and V 1 base, and 0 bases lay outside the gene matches. In nucleotides, the CDR3 is TGTGCCAGCTCACCACGGGAGGGGACCCAGTACTTC. It translates to CASSPREGTQYF. The full variable domain, in which reference TRBV18 and TRBJ2-5 provide the parts outside the CDR3, is NAGVMQNPRHLVRRRGQEARLRCSPMKGHSHVYWYRQLPEEGLKFMVYLQKENIIDESGMPKERFSAEFPKEGPSILRIQQVVRGDSAAYFCASSPREGTQYFGPGTRLLVL.

The chain has TRBV5-6 and TRBJ2-7; D call uncertain. CDR1 and CDR2 (germline): SGHDT, YYEEEE. The CDR3 consists of 13 residues. V was shortened by 0 bases and J by 9 bases, with 13 bases between the two germline ends. The CDR3, as DNA: TGTGCCAGCAGCTTGGCCACATCAGAACGGCAGTACTTC. Translating it yields CASSLATSERQYF. The full variable domain, with the rest looked up from reference TRBV5-6 and TRBJ2-7, is DAGVTQSPTHLIKTRGQQVTLRCSPKSGHDTVSWYQQALGQGPQFIFQYYEEEERQRGNFPDRFSGHQFPNYSSELNVNALLLGDSALYLCASSLATSERQYFGPGTRLTVT.

In regard to this clone: Within the sample, other DNA sequences also encode this same CDR3. The chain combines TRBV7-2 with TRBJ2-1; D is ambiguous. The CDR3 covers 13 residues. V lost 0 bases and J 6 bases, leaving 6 bases between the germline ends. The germline CDR1 and CDR2 sequences are SGHTA and FQGNSA. The CDR3 loop reads CASSLAFSNEQFF. The DNA for the CDR3 is TGTGCCAGCAGCTTAGCATTCTCCAATGAGCAGTTCTTC.

This chain joins TRBV19 and TRBJ2-5, with D uncertain. CDR1 and CDR2 from the germline V gene are LNHDA and SQIVND (reference sequence). The CDR3 has 13 amino acids. Trimming took off 9 bases at V and 1 base at J, with 12 bases between the two ends. CDR3 bases: TGTGCCAGCCGCTCACCAGTCCAAGAGACCCAGTACTTC. Its translation: CASRSPVQETQYF.

About this clone: Other DNA sequences in the same sample also yield this CDR3. The chain uses TRBV6-5 and TRBJ2-7; D gene unclear. V lost 0 bases and J 3 bases, leaving 6 bases between the germline ends. The CDR3 covers 13 residues. Germline V gene lookup returns CDR1 MNHEY and CDR2 SVGAGI. CDR3 in amino acids: CASSYSISYEQYF. The CDR3 coding sequence is TGTGCCAGCAGTTACTCGATCAGCTACGAGCAGTACTTC.

This clone was recorded once. This chain joins TRBV7-8 and TRBJ2-3; D ambiguous. The CDR3 is 14 residues long. Germline values: CDR1 SGHVS, CDR2 FQNEAQ. V was pared by 1 base and J by 1 base, with 6 bases between. The DNA of the CDR3 is TGTGCCAGCAGCTTAGGCAAGGGCACAGATACGCAGTATTTT. Residues: CASSLGKGTDTQYF.